These 9 T cell receptor beta chains came from one sample sequenced in a study of control samples from healthy donors and cancer patients. Repertoires were generated with immunoSEQ multiplex PCR, while TCRdb's copy carries only in-frame clones and drops some. The sample lists 100,000 to 150,000 clones; 85% to 95% were seen once. Sequencing was performed on blood. All receptors derive from a man younger than 35 in good health.

CDR3: CASSLATAPYGYTF. As DNA, the CDR3 is TGCGCCAGCAGCTTGGCCACAGCCCCCTATGGCTACACCTTC. The chain carries TRBV5-1 and TRBJ1-2; no definite D call. Germline CDR1 SGHRS, CDR2 YFSETQ. V was clipped by 0 bases and J by 4 bases, with 10 bases between them. This CDR3 has 14 residues. Full variable domain (remainder filled in from reference TRBV5-1 and TRBJ1-2): KAGVTQTPRYLIKTRGQQVTLSCSPISGHRSVSWYQQTPGQGLQFLFEYFSETQRNKGNFPGRFSGRQFSNSRSEMNVSTLELGDSALYLCASSLATAPYGYTFGSGTRLTVV.

As concerns this clone: This same CDR3 is encoded by further DNA sequences in the sample. The chain employs TRBV5-1 and TRBJ2-5, with unresolved D. CDR1 is SGHRS, CDR2 YFSETQ, per germline. There are 11 residues in the CDR3. Trimming removed 2 bases from V and 4 bases from J, with 3 bases in between. Here the CDR3 DNA reads TGCGCCAGCAGCTTAAGAGAGACCCAGTACTTC. This gives the protein CASSLRETQYF.

This rearrangement joins TRBV2 to TRBJ2-4; a possible D gene is TRBD2 (6 bases). The germline gives CDR1 SNHLY, CDR2 FYNNEI. This CDR3 contains 15 residues. Trimming took 4 bases from V and 0 from J, leaving 10 bases between them. CDR3 sequence: CASSGTMLAKNIQYF. For the CDR3, the DNA is TGTGCCAGCAGTGGGACTATGCTAGCCAAAAACATTCAGTACTTC.

The chain links TRBV6-1 to TRBJ2-3, with 13 bases lining up with TRBD2. Germline V gives CDR1 MNHNS, CDR2 SASEGT. J was trimmed by 10 bases and V by 3 bases; bases with no gene match: 10. CDR3 length: 16 amino acids. This chain's CDR3 is CASSEMTSGGSASQYF. DNA for the CDR3: TGTGCCAGCAGTGAGATGACTAGCGGGGGGTCTGCGTCGCAGTATTTT.

The V call is TRBV27, the J call TRBJ1-2; tentative D call: TRBD1 (5 bases). The CDR3 length is 13 residues. Trimming removed 2 bases from V and 7 bases from J, with 11 bases in between. Germline assignment: CDR1 MNHEY and CDR2 SMNVEV (reference sequence). CDR3: CASSLVGESGYTF. For the CDR3, the DNA is TGTGCCAGCAGTTTAGTGGGGGAGAGTGGCTACACCTTC.

This chain connects TRBV10-3 to TRBJ1-1, with TRBD1 as a possible D gene (6 bases). The germline V gene encodes CDR1 ENHRY and CDR2 SYGVKD. This CDR3 contains 17 residues. Trimming removed 1 base from V and 4 bases from J, with 19 bases in between. DNA for the CDR3: TGTGCCATCAGTGAGTTGGGACACCCTTTTGATCGCACTGAAGCTTTCTTT. It is translated as CAISELGHPFDRTEAFF.

This chain joins TRBV4-2 and TRBJ2-7, with 7 positions matching TRBD1. The CDR3 runs to 17 residues. Looked up from germline, CDR1 is LGHNA and CDR2 is YNFKEQ. V was clipped by 0 bases and J by 3 bases; unmatched bases: 11. This CDR3 is CASSQDSRGQGVYEQYF. The DNA for the CDR3 is TGTGCCAGCAGCCAAGATTCGAGAGGCCAGGGGGTCTACGAGCAGTACTTC.

The V call is TRBV4-1, the J call TRBJ1-1, with D hard to call. The V end was cut by 5 bases, the J end by 1 base, with 8 bases between. Germline assignment: CDR1 MGHRA and CDR2 YSYEKL. This CDR3 is 13 amino acids long. The CDR3 region is CASSTERNTEAFF. The CDR3 DNA sequence: TGCGCCAGCAGCACTGAGAGGAACACTGAAGCTTTCTTT.

The chain is built from TRBV29-1 and TRBJ1-4; D gene unclear. Germline CDR1 is SQVTM and CDR2 is ANQGSEA. This CDR3 is 12 amino acids long. Trimming removed 4 bases from V and 7 bases from J, with 10 bases in between. The chain's CDR3 is CSVGSLSEKLFF. Here the CDR3 DNA reads TGCAGCGTTGGGTCCTTGAGTGAAAAACTGTTTTTT.